Included here is one TCR beta chain sequence, with context. Its antigen is still unknown. The data originate from a study of cytomegalovirus exposure and HLA in healthy donors. V shed 4 bases, J shed 8 bases, and the junction held 8 bases outside the gene matches. The CDR3 is 13 residues long. The germline V gene has CDR1 SQVTM and CDR2 ANQGSEA. Donors had nominal health at sampling but likely had unrecorded immune exposures. Study-wide results and limits: The study designated 150 to 200 TCR beta chains cytomegalovirus-associated.

Vbeta (60) and Jbeta (13) primers were used in the PCR. The table came from immunoSEQ multiplex PCR; TCRdb's copy has only in-frame clones and leaves some out. The sample includes under 150,000 clones, about 84% of them seen just once. V gene TRBV29-1 combines with J gene TRBJ2-1; 7 bases agree with TRBD2. The sequenced sample consisted of PBMCs. The receptor comes from a woman aged 40 to 55 in good health and CMV-seropositive. The CDR3 sequence: CSVAGGPGDEQFF. Written as DNA, the CDR3 is TGCAGCGTTGCGGGAGGCCCCGGAGATGAGCAGTTCTTC.